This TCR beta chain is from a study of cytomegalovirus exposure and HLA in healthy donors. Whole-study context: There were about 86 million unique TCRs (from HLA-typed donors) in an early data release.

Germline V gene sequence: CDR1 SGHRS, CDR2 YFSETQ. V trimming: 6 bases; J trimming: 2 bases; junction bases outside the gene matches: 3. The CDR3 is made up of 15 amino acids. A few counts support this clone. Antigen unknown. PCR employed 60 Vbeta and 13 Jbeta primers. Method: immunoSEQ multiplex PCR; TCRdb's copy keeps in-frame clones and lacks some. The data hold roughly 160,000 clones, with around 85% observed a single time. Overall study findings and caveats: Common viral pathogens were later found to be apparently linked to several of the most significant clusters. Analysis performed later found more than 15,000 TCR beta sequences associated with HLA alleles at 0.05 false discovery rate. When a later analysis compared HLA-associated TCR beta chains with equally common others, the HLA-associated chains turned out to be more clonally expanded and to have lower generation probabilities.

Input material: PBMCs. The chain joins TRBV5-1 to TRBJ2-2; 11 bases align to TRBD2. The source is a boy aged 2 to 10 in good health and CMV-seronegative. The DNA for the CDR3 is TGCGCCAGCATCGGGACTAGCGGAAACACCGGGGAGCTGTTTTTT. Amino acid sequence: CASIGTSGNTGELFF. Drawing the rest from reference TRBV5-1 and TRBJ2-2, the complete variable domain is KAGVTQTPRYLIKTRGQQVTLSCSPISGHRSVSWYQQTPGQGLQFLFEYFSETQRNKGNFPGRFSGRQFSNSRSEMNVSTLELGDSALYLCASIGTSGNTGELFFGEGSRLTVL.